This is a list of T cell receptor beta chains from one sample in a study of cytomegalovirus exposure and HLA in healthy donors. Here immunoSEQ multiplex PCR was the method, and the copy in TCRdb shows in-frame clones only, minus some. Here the sample spans 100,000 to 150,000 clones, roughly 9.6% being singletons. The sample was PBMCs. These receptor sequences come from a woman in her forties in good health and CMV-seropositive. The CDR3 runs from the conserved cysteine through the conserved F or W. D genes are given only for firm matches. Clone size is not always given. Where it is, it says once, few, many or a class for expanded clones.

TRBD1,TRBJ1-2,15,TRBV5-1,few,TGCGCCAGCAGCCCGGTGGGACAGGGGGCAGAAGGCTACACCTTC,CASSPVGQGAEGYTF
.,TRBJ1-5,15,TRBV5-6,.,TGTGCCAGCAGCTTGGTTGGGGAGGGGGTTCAGCCCCAGCATTTT,CASSLVGEGVQPQHF
TRBD1,TRBJ2-7,16,TRBV7-6,.,TGTGCCAGCAGCTTAAACCCGGGACAGACACTCTACGAGCAGTACTTC,CASSLNPGQTLYEQYF
.,TRBJ1-1,14,TRBV7-8,.,TGTGCCAGCAGCCCCCTCCGACAGAACACTGAAGCTTTCTTT,CASSPLRQNTEAFF
TRBD1,TRBJ1-2,16,TRBV19,.,TGTGCCAGTAGTATCCTGACAGGGGGCGGCTACTATGGCTACACCTTC,CASSILTGGGYYGYTF
TRBD1,TRBJ1-4,13,TRBV7-9,few,TGTGCCAGCAGCTTAGTGACAGGGGAGAAACTGTTTTTT,CASSLVTGEKLFF
.,TRBJ2-3,15,TRBV6-6,few,TGTGCCAGCAGCCCTCCGGGAACTAGCACAGATACGCAGTATTTT,CASSPPGTSTDTQYF
TRBD1,TRBJ1-2,16,TRBV7-8,few,TGTGCCAGCAGCTTAGGAGTGACAGGGGGTGACTATGGCTACACCTTC,CASSLGVTGGDYGYTF
.,TRBJ2-7,14,TRBV18,few,TGTGCCAGCTCACCCGGGACTTCCTCGATCGAGCAGTACTTC,CASSPGTSSIEQYF
.,TRBJ2-4,14,TRBV18,.,TGTGCCAGCTCACCAGGAGGGGGCCAGAGCATTCAGTACTTC,CASSPGGGQSIQYF
TRBD1,TRBJ2-4,16,TRBV7-3,few,TGTGCCAGCAGCCCCACGGGAGACAGGGGGGAGAGCATTCAGTACTTC,CASSPTGDRGESIQYF
.,TRBJ2-7,15,TRBV11-2,once,TGTGCCAGCAGCTTAGATTTGGCACATACCTACGAGCAGTACTTC,CASSLDLAHTYEQYF
TRBD2,TRBJ2-2,13,TRBV5-1,.,TGCGCCAGCAGGGGACTAGCGGGCGGGGAGCTGTTTTTT,CASRGLAGGELFF
.,TRBJ2-7,16,TRBV4-3,.,TGCGCCAGCAGCCAAGAACGGGGTTTTCCCTCCTACGAGCAGTACTTC,CASSQERGFPSYEQYF
TRBD2,TRBJ2-7,16,TRBV14,.,TGTGCCAGCAGCCAGCTTAAAGGGAGGGGAACCCACGAGCAGTACTTC,CASSQLKGRGTHEQYF
.,TRBJ1-2,15,TRBV6-5,few,TGTGCCAGCAGTCGGGGGGTTGGGGATGGCTATGGCTACACCTTC,CASSRGVGDGYGYTF
.,TRBJ1-1,13,TRBV11-3,few,TGTGCCAGCAGACCAAGGGGTCACACTGAAGCTTTCTTT,CASRPRGHTEAFF
TRBD1,TRBJ1-2,15,TRBV7-6,.,TGTGCCAGCAGCTCCAAGATGGACAGGGTTAACGGCTACACCTTC,CASSSKMDRVNGYTF
.,TRBJ2-1,12,TRBV25-1,few,TGTGCCAGCAGTGAATTTAGGCGGGAGCAGTTCTTC,CASSEFRREQFF
TRBD1,TRBJ1-2,15,TRBV4-3,.,TGCGCCAGCAGCCAAGATCCGGGACAGGGGTATGGCTACACCTTC,CASSQDPGQGYGYTF
TRBD2,TRBJ2-2,15,TRBV10-2,few,TGCGCCAGCAGGTCAGCGGGGGGGCTATTCCGGGAGCTGTTTTTT,CASRSAGGLFRELFF
.,TRBJ2-1,16,TRBV29-1,few,TGCAGCGCCGGGGGCGGCGGGGGCCTCTCCTACAATGAGCAGTTCTTC,CSAGGGGGLSYNEQFF
.,TRBJ2-2,16,TRBV4-1,many,TGCGCCAGCAGCCAAGATGGCGGGATCATCACCGGGGAGCTGTTTTTT,CASSQDGGIITGELFF
.,TRBJ2-5,12,TRBV2,.,TGTGCCAGCAGTCCGTACCAAGAGACCCAGTACTTC,CASSPYQETQYF
.,TRBJ2-4,11,TRBV29-1,.,TGCAGCGTCAAGGGGGGGGGCATTCAGTACTTC,CSVKGGGIQYF
TRBD1,TRBJ1-1,16,TRBV5-1,few,TGCGCCAGCAGCTTGGCCCTACAGGGGTGGGCCACTGAAGCTTTCTTT,CASSLALQGWATEAFF
TRBD2,TRBJ2-5,17,TRBV7-6,.,TGTGCCAGCAGTAGACTAGCGGGGGTCCCTTCTCAAGAGACCCAGTACTTC,CASSRLAGVPSQETQYF
TRBD1,TRBJ2-6,17,TRBV7-6,few,TGTGCCAGCAGCGCACGGGACAGGGGCTCTGGGGCCAACGTCCTGACTTTC,CASSARDRGSGANVLTF
TRBD1,TRBJ2-5,14,TRBV11-3,.,TGTGCCAGCAGCACCGGGACAGGGAAAGAGACCCAGTACTTC,CASSTGTGKETQYF